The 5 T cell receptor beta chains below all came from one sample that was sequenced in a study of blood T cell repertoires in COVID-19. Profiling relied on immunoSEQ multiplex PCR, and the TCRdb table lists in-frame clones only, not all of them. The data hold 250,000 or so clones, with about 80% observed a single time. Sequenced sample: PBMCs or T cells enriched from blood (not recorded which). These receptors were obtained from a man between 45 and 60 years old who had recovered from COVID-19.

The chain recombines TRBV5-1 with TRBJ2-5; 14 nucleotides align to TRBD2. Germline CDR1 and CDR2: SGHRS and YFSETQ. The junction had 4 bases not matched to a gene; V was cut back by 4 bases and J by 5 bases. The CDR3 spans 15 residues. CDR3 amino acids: CASSRLAGGQETQYF. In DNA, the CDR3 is TGCGCCAGCAGCCGACTAGCGGGGGGGCAGGAGACCCAGTACTTC.

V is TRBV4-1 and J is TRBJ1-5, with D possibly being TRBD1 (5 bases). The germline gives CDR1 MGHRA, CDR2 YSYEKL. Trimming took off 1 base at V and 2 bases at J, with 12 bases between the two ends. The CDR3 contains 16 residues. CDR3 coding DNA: TGCGCCAGCAGCCAAGGTTCAGGGTCGGGCAATCAGCCCCAGCATTTT. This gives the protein CASSQGSGSGNQPQHF.

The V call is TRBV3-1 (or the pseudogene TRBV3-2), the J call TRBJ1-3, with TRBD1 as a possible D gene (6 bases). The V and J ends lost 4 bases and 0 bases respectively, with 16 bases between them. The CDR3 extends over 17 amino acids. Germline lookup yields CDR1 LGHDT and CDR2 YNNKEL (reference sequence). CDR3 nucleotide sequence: TGTGCCAGCAGCCCGGGGGGGGGCCTTGCCTCTGGAAACACCATATATTTT. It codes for CASSPGGGLASGNTIYF.

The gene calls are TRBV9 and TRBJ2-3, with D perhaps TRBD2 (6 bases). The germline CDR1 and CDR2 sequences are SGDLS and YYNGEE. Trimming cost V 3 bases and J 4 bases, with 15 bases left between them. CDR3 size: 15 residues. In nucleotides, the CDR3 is TGTGCCAGCAGCGGTTCCGGGACTCCGGCAGATACGCAGTATTTT. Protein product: CASSGSGTPADTQYF.

CDR3 sequence reads: CATATPVAGGKGNEQFF. CDR3 nucleotide sequence: TGTGCCACCGCGACCCCCGTTGCGGGGGGCAAGGGCAATGAGCAGTTCTTC. The J gene is TRBJ2-1, the V gene TRBV28; TRBD2 aligns across 8 bases. CDR1 is MDHEN, CDR2 SYDVKM, per germline. V lost 10 bases and J lost 6; bases outside the gene matches: 20. This CDR3 spans 17 amino acids. The full variable domain, completed using reference TRBV28 and TRBJ2-1, is DVKVTQSSRYLVKRTGEKVFLECVQDMDHENMFWYRQDPGLGLRLIYFSYDVKMKEKGDIPEGYSVSREKKERFSLILESASTNQTSMYLCATATPVAGGKGNEQFFGPGTRLTVL.